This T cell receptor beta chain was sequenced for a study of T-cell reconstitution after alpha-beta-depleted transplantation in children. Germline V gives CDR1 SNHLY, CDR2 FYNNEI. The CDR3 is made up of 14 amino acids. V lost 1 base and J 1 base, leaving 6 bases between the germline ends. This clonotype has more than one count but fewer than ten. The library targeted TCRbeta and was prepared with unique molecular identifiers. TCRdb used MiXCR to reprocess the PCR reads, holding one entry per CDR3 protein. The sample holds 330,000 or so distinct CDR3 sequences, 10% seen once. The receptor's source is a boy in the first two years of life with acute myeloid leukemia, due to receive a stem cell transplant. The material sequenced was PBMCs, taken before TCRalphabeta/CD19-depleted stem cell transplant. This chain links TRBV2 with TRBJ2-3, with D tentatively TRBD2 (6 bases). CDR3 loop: CASSEGRGTDTQYF. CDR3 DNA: TGTGCCAGCAGTGAAGGGAGGGGCACAGATACGCAGTATTTT.